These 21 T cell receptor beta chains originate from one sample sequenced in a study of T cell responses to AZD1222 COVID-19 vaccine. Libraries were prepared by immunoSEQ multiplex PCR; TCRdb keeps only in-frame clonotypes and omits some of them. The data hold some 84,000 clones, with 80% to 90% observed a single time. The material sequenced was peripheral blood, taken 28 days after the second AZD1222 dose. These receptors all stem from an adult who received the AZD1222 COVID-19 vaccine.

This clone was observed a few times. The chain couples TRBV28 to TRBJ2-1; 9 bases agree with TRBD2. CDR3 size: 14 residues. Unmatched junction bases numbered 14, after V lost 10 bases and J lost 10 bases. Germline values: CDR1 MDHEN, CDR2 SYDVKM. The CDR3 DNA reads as TGTGCCATATATTCGGGACTAGCCTCGTCGGAGCAGTTCTTC. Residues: CAIYSGLASSEQFF.

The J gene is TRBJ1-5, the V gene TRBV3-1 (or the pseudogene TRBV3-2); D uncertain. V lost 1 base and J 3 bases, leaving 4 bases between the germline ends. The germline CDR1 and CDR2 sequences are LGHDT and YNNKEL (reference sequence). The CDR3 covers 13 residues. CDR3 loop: CASSQADNQPQHF. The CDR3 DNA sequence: TGTGCCAGCAGCCAAGCGGACAATCAGCCCCAGCATTTT.

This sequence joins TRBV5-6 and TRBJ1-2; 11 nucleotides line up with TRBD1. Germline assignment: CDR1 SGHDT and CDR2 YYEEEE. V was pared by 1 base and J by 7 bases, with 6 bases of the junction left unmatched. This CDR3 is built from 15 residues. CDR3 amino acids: CASSLSGQGVGGYTF. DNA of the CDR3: TGTGCCAGCAGCTTGTCGGGACAGGGGGTTGGTGGCTACACCTTC.

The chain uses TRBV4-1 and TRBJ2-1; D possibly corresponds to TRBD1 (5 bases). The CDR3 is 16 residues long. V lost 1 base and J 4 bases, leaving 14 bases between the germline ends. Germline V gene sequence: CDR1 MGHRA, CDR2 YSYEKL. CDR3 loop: CASSQVTGSLYNEQFF. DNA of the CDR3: TGCGCCAGCAGCCAAGTTACAGGCAGCCTTTACAATGAGCAGTTCTTC.

The CDR3 DNA follows: TGTGCCAGCAGTTTACGGCTAGCGGTTACCGGGGAGCTGTTTTTT. Translation: CASSLRLAVTGELFF. The J gene is TRBJ2-2, the V gene TRBV28; TRBD2 aligns across 7 bases. The CDR3 extends over 15 amino acids. The germline CDR1 and CDR2 sequences are MDHEN and SYDVKM. The V gene end was trimmed by 2 bases and the J gene end by 5 bases; junction bases not matched to a gene: 5.

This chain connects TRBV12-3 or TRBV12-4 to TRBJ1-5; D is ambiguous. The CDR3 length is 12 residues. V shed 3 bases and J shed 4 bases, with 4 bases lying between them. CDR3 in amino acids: CASSFRNQPQHF. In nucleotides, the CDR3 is TGTGCCAGCAGTTTCCGGAATCAGCCCCAGCATTTT.

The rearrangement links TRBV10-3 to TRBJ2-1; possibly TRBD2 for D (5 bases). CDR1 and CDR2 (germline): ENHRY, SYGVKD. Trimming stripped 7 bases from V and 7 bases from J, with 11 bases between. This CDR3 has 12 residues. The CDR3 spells CAINGIRNEQFF. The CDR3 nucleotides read TGTGCCATCAACGGGATTCGAAATGAGCAGTTCTTC.

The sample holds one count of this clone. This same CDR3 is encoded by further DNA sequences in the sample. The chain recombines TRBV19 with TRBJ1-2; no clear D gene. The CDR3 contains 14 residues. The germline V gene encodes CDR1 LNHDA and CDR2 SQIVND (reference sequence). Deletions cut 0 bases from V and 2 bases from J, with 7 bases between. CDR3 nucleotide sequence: TGTGCCAGTAGTATAGATCGACTAAACTATGGCTACACCTTC. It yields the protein CASSIDRLNYGYTF.

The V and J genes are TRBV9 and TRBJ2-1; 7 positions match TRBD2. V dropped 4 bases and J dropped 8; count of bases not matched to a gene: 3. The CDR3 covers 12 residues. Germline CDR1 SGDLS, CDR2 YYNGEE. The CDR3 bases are TGTGCCAGCAGCAAGCGGGAAGATGAGCAGTTCTTC. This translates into CASSKREDEQFF.

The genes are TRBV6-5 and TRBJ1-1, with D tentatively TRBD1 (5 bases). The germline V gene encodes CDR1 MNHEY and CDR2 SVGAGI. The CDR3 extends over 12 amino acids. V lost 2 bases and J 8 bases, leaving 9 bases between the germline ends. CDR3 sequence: CASSYQGGEAFF. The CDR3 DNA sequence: TGTGCCAGCAGTTACCAGGGTGGGGAAGCTTTCTTT.

The CDR3 is CASSVVGQPINEQFF. The DNA of the CDR3 is TGTGCCAGCAGCGTAGTGGGACAGCCTATCAATGAGCAGTTCTTC. The J gene is TRBJ2-1, the V gene TRBV9; 7 bases fit TRBD1. The V and J ends lost 0 bases and 6 bases, in that order; junction bases with no gene match: 6. Per the germline V gene, CDR1 is SGDLS and CDR2 is YYNGEE. The CDR3 runs 15 residues.

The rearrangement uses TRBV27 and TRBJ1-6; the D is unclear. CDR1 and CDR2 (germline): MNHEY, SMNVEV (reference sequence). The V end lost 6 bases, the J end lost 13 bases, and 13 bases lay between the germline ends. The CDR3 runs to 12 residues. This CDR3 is CASSSPPSPLHF. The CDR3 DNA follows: TGTGCCAGCAGCTCTCCCCCGAGCCCCCTCCACTTT.

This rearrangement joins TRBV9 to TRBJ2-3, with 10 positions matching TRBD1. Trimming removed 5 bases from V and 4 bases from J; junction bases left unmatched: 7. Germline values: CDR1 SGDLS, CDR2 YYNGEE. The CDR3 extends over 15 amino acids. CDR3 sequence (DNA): TGTGCCAGCAGACCGGGACAGGGGTTGGCAGATACGCAGTATTTT. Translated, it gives CASRPGQGLADTQYF. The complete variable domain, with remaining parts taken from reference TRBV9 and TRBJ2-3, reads DSGVTQTPKHLITATGQRVTLRCSPRSGDLSVYWYQQSLDQGLQFLIQYYNGEERAKGNILERFSAQQFPDLHSELNLSSLELGDSALYFCASRPGQGLADTQYFGPGTRLTVL.

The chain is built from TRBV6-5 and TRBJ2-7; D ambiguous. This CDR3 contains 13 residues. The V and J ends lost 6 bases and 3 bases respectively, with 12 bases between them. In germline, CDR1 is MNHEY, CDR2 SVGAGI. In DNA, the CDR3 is TGTGCCAGCAGACGATTCCAGGACTACGAGCAGTACTTC. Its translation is CASRRFQDYEQYF.

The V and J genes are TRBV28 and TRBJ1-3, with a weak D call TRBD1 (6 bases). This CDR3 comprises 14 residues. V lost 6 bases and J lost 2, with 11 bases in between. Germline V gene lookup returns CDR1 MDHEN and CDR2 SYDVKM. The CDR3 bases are TGTGCCAGCAGCTCGGGACAAACTGGAAACACCATATATTTT. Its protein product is CASSSGQTGNTIYF.

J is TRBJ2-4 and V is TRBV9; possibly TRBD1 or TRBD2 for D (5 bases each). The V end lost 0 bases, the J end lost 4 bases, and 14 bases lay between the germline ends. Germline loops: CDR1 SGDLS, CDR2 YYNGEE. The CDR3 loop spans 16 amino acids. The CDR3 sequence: CASSVGIEGNKNIQYF. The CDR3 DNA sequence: TGTGCCAGCAGCGTAGGGATAGAGGGGAATAAAAACATTCAGTACTTC.

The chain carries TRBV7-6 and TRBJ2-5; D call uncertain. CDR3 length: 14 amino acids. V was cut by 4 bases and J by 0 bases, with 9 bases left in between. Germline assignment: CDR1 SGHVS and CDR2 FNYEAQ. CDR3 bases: TGTGCCAGCAGCTACGCGTACTACCAAGAGACCCAGTACTTC. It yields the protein CASSYAYYQETQYF.

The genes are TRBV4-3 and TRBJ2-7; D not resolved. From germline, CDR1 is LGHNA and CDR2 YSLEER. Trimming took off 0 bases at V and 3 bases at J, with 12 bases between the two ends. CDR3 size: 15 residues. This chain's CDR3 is CASSQDVYGHYEQYF. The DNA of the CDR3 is TGCGCCAGCAGCCAAGATGTGTACGGCCACTACGAGCAGTACTTC.

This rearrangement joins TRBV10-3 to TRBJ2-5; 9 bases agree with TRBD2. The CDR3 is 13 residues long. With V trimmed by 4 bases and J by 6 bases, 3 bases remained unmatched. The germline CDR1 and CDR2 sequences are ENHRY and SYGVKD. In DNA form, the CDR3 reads TGTGCCATCAGTGTAGCGGGGGAGAAGACCCAGTACTTC. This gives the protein CAISVAGEKTQYF.

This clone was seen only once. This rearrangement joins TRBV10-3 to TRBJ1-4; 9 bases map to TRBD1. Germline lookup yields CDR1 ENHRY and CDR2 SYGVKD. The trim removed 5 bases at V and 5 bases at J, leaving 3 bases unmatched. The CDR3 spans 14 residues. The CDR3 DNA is TGTGCCATCAGTAGACAGGGGGGCAATGAAAAACTGTTTTTT. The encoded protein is CAISRQGGNEKLFF.

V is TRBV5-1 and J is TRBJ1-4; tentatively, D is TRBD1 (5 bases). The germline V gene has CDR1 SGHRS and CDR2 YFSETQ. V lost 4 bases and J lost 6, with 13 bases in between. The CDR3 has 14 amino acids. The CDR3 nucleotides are TGCGCCAGCAGCGCCGGGGGGACTGATGAAAAACTGTTTTTT. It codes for CASSAGGTDEKLFF.